These T cell receptor beta chains were read from a single sample in a study of blood T cell repertoires in COVID-19. Profiling relied on immunoSEQ multiplex PCR, and the TCRdb table lists in-frame clones only, not all of them. The repertoire has tens of thousands of clones, roughly 87% of them found once; the top ten carry approximately 5.1%. The sample comprised peripheral blood. Receptors were obtained from a man older than 75 in a cohort sampled during active COVID-19. CDR3s include the opening cysteine and the closing phenylalanine or tryptophan. Fields, in order: J gene, V gene, CDR3 length, clone size, D gene, CDR3 protein, CDR3 DNA. D genes are given only for firm matches. Size values are once, few and many counts, or a class for expanded clones, and some rows have none.

>TRBJ2-3|TRBV7-3|15|.|TRBD1
CASSFGQGASDTQYF
TGTGCCAGCAGCTTCGGACAGGGGGCCTCAGATACGCAGTATTTT
>TRBJ2-7|TRBV18|14|.|TRBD1
CASSPFKDRGEQYF
TGTGCCAGCTCACCCTTTAAAGACAGGGGCGAGCAGTACTTC
>TRBJ2-3|TRBV7-7|15|.|.
CASSLYAGSTDTQYF
TGTGCTAGCAGCTTATACGCGGGAAGCACAGATACGCAGTATTTT
>TRBJ1-2|TRBV6-2/TRBV6-3|15|.|.
CASSLPVQARFGYTF
TGTGCCAGCAGTTTACCCGTGCAGGCCCGATTCGGCTACACCTTC
>TRBJ2-5|TRBV5-1|12|.|.
CASSSGGETQYF
TGCGCCAGCAGCTCCGGAGGAGAGACCCAGTACTTC
>TRBJ1-1|TRBV19|15|.|.
CASSMTSGVGTEAFF
TGTGCCAGTAGTATGACTTCCGGGGTAGGGACTGAAGCTTTCTTT
>TRBJ1-1|TRBV21-1|13|.|.
CASSGPYRSEAFF
TGTGCCAGCAGCGGCCCCTACAGGTCTGAAGCTTTCTTT
>TRBJ1-6|TRBV2|16|.|.
CASSEALGGANSPLHF
TGTGCCAGCAGTGAAGCGCTTGGAGGGGCGAATTCACCCCTCCACTTT
>TRBJ2-2|TRBV7-9|16|.|TRBD2
CASSFGLAGGTGELFF
TGTGCCAGCAGCTTCGGACTAGCGGGGGGCACCGGGGAGCTGTTTTTT
>TRBJ2-2|TRBV3-1/TRBV3-2|16|.|.
CASSQYSGGATGELFF
TGTGCCAGCAGCCAATATTCAGGAGGGGCCACCGGGGAGCTGTTTTTT
>TRBJ2-5|TRBV6-5|16|.|TRBD2
CASSYTVAGGQETQYF
TGTGCCAGCAGTTACACGGTAGCGGGAGGGCAAGAGACCCAGTACTTC
>TRBJ2-1|TRBV19|14|.|.
CASSREGAYNEQFF
TGTGCCAGTAGTAGGGAGGGGGCCTACAATGAGCAGTTCTTC
>TRBJ2-1|TRBV15|16|.|.
CATSRDPGPRSNEQFF
TGTGCCACCAGCAGAGATCCTGGTCCGAGGAGTAATGAGCAGTTCTTC
>TRBJ1-1|TRBV5-6|14|.|TRBD1
CASSFKGADTEAFF
TGTGCCAGCAGCTTTAAGGGGGCGGACACTGAAGCTTTCTTT
>TRBJ1-4|TRBV6-5|13|.|.
CASSYNRYEKLFF
TGTGCCAGCAGTTACAACAGATATGAAAAACTGTTTTTT
>TRBJ1-3|TRBV3-1/TRBV3-2|16|.|.
CASSQDMTDNRNTIYF
TGTGCCAGCAGCCAAGATATGACAGATAATAGGAACACCATATATTTT
>TRBJ1-1|TRBV3-1/TRBV3-2|14|.|.
CASSPGPGNTEAFF
TGTGCCAGCAGCCCCGGACCGGGAAACACTGAAGCTTTCTTT
>TRBJ1-1|TRBV6-2/TRBV6-3|15|.|.
CASSYRRGSSTEAFF
TGTGCCAGCAGTTACCGCAGGGGTTCATCCACTGAAGCTTTCTTT
>TRBJ2-4|TRBV27|15|.|TRBD1
CASSLDRGLLNIQYF
TGTGCCAGCAGTTTGGACAGGGGGCTTTTAAACATTCAGTACTTC
>TRBJ1-1|TRBV27|13|few|TRBD1
CASSRRDRSPAFF
TGTGCCAGCAGTCGCCGGGACAGGTCCCCGGCTTTCTTT
>TRBJ1-3|TRBV7-9|17|.|TRBD1
CASSLSGTGGKGNTIYF
TGTGCCAGCAGCTTATCCGGGACAGGGGGCAAGGGAAACACCATATATTTT
>TRBJ2-6|TRBV7-3|15|.|.
CASSLGGAGANVLTF
TGTGCCAGCAGCTTAGGAGGCGCTGGGGCCAACGTCCTGACTTTC
>TRBJ1-1|TRBV6-6|13|.|.
CASREGGVTEAFF
TGTGCCAGCCGCGAAGGAGGGGTCACTGAAGCTTTCTTT
>TRBJ1-1|TRBV9|16|.|TRBD1
CASSPIQGRPNTEAFF
TGTGCCAGCAGTCCAATACAGGGGCGCCCAAACACTGAAGCTTTCTTT
>TRBJ1-4|TRBV11-2|15|.|TRBD1
CASSLGQGRNEKLFF
TGTGCCAGCAGCTTAGGACAGGGTCGTAATGAAAAACTGTTTTTT
>TRBJ2-3|TRBV19|14|.|TRBD1
CASRGTGGTDTQYF
TGTGCCAGTAGGGGGACAGGGGGCACAGATACGCAGTATTTT
>TRBJ2-5|TRBV15|14|.|.
CATSRVFNQETQYF
TGTGCCACCAGCAGAGTTTTTAACCAAGAGACCCAGTACTTC
>TRBJ1-1|TRBV19|13|once|.
CASSPRGNTEAFF
TGTGCCAGTAGTCCCCGGGGGAACACTGAAGCTTTCTTT
>TRBJ1-5|TRBV4-3|15|.|TRBD1
CASSQEWTGYQPQHF
TGCGCCAGCAGCCAAGAATGGACAGGGTATCAGCCCCAGCATTTT
>TRBJ2-7|TRBV3-1/TRBV3-2|16|.|.
CASSQDSTGRSYEQYF
TGTGCCAGCAGCCAAGATTCGACAGGGAGGTCCTACGAGCAGTACTTC
>TRBJ1-6|TRBV5-5|14|once|.
CASSLASPGSPLHF
TGTGCCAGCAGCTTGGCTAGTCCGGGTTCACCCCTCCACTTT
>TRBJ1-1|TRBV6-5|12|.|.
CASSYTHTEAFF
TGTGCCAGCAGTTATACACACACTGAAGCTTTCTTT
>TRBJ2-7|TRBV6-5|15|few|TRBD2
CASSQTSGSSYEQYF
TGTGCCAGCAGCCAGACTAGCGGGAGCTCCTACGAGCAGTACTTC
>TRBJ1-3|TRBV6-5|14|.|.
CASRTGSGGNTIYF
TGTGCCAGCAGAACCGGGTCCGGGGGAAACACCATATATTTT